Included here is one T cell receptor beta chain sequence, with context. The antigen remains unidentified. This specimen comes from a study of CD8+ T cells in alopecia areata. General study points: In scalp samples, resident alphabeta T cells of normal skin are also sequenced. Elevated clonality characterized lesional scalp relative to normal scalp, particularly in alopecia totalis/universalis.

RNA extraction and reverse transcription yielded cDNA as sequencing template. Only in-frame clones appear in the TCRdb table, and some are missing; sequencing was by immunoSEQ multiplex PCR. The repertoire includes some 99,000 clones, 35% to 50% of them detected once, and 0.6% to 0.85% sits in the top ten. Germline-derived CDR1 and CDR2 are SNHLY and FYNNEI. Trimming pared 6 bases from V and 2 bases from J, leaving 13 bases between. The CDR3 sequence is 15 residues long. The sequence derives from a human donor with alopecia areata. The sample taken for sequencing was CD4+ T cells sorted from blood. V is TRBV2 and J is TRBJ2-2; D is unclear. Here the CDR3 reads CASRPPAINTGELFF. For the CDR3, the DNA is TGTGCCAGCAGGCCCCCGGCGATTAACACCGGGGAGCTGTTTTTT.